The next 9 T cell receptor beta chains were all read from a single sample in a study of blood T cell repertoires in COVID-19. TCRdb's table, derived via immunoSEQ multiplex PCR, lists solely in-frame clones and lacks some. Of tens of thousands of clones listed, 73% are singletons. The specimen was peripheral blood. These receptors were collected from an elderly man with acute or convalescent COVID-19.

This sequence joins TRBV12-3 or TRBV12-4 and TRBJ1-2, with 8 bases that match TRBD1. The CDR3 consists of 13 residues. V shed 5 bases and J 7 bases; nucleotides not matched to a gene: 6. CDR3 protein: CASSLTGELGYTF. CDR3 nucleotide sequence: TGTGCCAGCAGTCTGACAGGGGAGCTTGGCTACACCTTC.

V and J are TRBV6-4 and TRBJ2-3, with a tentative D call TRBD2 (6 bases). Germline loops: CDR1 MRHNA, CDR2 SNTAGT. Trimming took 2 bases from V and 3 from J, leaving 12 bases between them. The CDR3 has 15 residues. The CDR3 here is CASSDVAGYTDTQYF. CDR3 nucleotide sequence: TGTGCCAGCAGTGACGTCGCGGGATATACAGATACGCAGTATTTT.

This clone is a singleton in its sample. The gene calls are TRBV7-2 and TRBJ2-2, with 15 nucleotides matching TRBD2. Unmatched junction bases numbered 3, after V lost 3 bases and J lost 4 bases. CDR3 length: 17 amino acids. CDR1 SGHTA and CDR2 FQGNSA come from the germline V gene. The CDR3 sequence is CASSFGLAGGPTGELFF. Here the CDR3 DNA reads TGTGCCAGCAGCTTCGGACTAGCGGGAGGGCCCACCGGGGAGCTGTTTTTT.

The chain combines TRBV3-1 (or the pseudogene TRBV3-2) with TRBJ1-2; D is ambiguous. The V end was cut by 1 base, the J end by 8 bases, with 5 bases between. The germline V gene has CDR1 LGHDT and CDR2 YNNKEL (reference sequence). The CDR3 loop spans 11 amino acids. The CDR3 sequence is CASSQVGGYTF. The CDR3, as DNA: TGTGCCAGCAGCCAAGTCGGGGGCTACACCTTC.

The chain has TRBV19 and TRBJ2-5; no clear D gene. This CDR3 is 15 amino acids long. With 4 bases removed from V and 4 bases from J, the gap between germline ends came to 16 bases. Germline CDR1 is LNHDA and CDR2 is SQIVND (reference sequence). The CDR3 region is CASSKFPGPRETQYF. The CDR3 region has the DNA TGTGCCAGTAGTAAGTTCCCAGGTCCCCGAGAGACCCAGTACTTC.

A few counts support this clone. V and J are TRBV18 and TRBJ2-7; the D gene is possibly TRBD2 (7 bases). The CDR3 has 13 residues. From germline, CDR1 is KGHSH and CDR2 LQKENI. Trimming took off 2 bases at V and 3 bases at J, with 8 bases between the two ends. The CDR3 loop reads CASSPRGGYEQYF. The DNA for the CDR3 is TGTGCCAGCTCACCAAGGGGGGGCTACGAGCAGTACTTC.

V and J are TRBV6-5 and TRBJ2-2; 9 positions agree with TRBD1. V lost 8 bases, J lost 6 bases, and 7 bases stayed unmatched. The length of the CDR3 is 14 residues. Germline CDR1 reads MNHEY; CDR2 reads SVGAGI. CDR3 amino acids: CASWGDRVAGELFF. CDR3 sequence (DNA): TGTGCCAGCTGGGGGGACAGGGTCGCCGGGGAGCTGTTTTTT.

The gene calls are TRBV7-8 and TRBJ1-1; no firm D call. V gave up 5 bases and J gave up 3 bases, with 10 bases separating them. Germline CDR1 SGHVS, CDR2 FQNEAQ. The CDR3 has 13 residues. CDR3 protein: CASSRERYTEAFF. CDR3 nucleotide sequence: TGTGCCAGCAGCCGGGAGAGGTACACTGAAGCTTTCTTT. The full variable domain, with the rest looked up from reference TRBV7-8 and TRBJ1-1, is GAGVSQSPRYKVAKRGQDVALRCDPISGHVSLFWYQQALGQGPEFLTYFQNEAQLDKSGLPSDRFFAERPEGSVSTLKIQRTQQEDSAVYLCASSRERYTEAFFGQGTRLTVV.

The V gene is TRBV5-1, the J gene TRBJ2-1; no clear D gene. Germline V lookup: CDR1 SGHRS, CDR2 YFSETQ. V lost 4 bases, J lost 6 bases, and 14 bases lay in between. The CDR3 is 14 amino acids. CDR3 loop: CASSLESGRNEQFF. The CDR3 DNA reads as TGCGCCAGCAGCCTGGAGTCTGGGCGCAATGAGCAGTTCTTC. The full variable domain, in which reference TRBV5-1 and TRBJ2-1 provide the parts outside the CDR3, is KAGVTQTPRYLIKTRGQQVTLSCSPISGHRSVSWYQQTPGQGLQFLFEYFSETQRNKGNFPGRFSGRQFSNSRSEMNVSTLELGDSALYLCASSLESGRNEQFFGPGTRLTVL.